What follows describes a single T cell receptor beta chain. Its recognized antigen is unknown. Base qualities are not at hand, and no much larger clone is one base apart. These data belong to a study of PD-1 blockade in classical Hodgkin lymphoma (dated by TCRdb to the early 2020s). Notes on the research overall: Nivolumab dosing was 3 mg/kg intravenously every 2 weeks, continuing until either disease progression or unacceptable toxicity. The study used TCR beta sequencing and CyTOF to define a peripheral blood immune signature of response to PD-1 blockade in classical Hodgkin lymphoma.

Findings and caveats that apply to the study as a whole: Trial patients with a complete response had baseline diversity similar to that of newly diagnosed patients, while partial responders and progressors had significantly lower diversity. Lower diversity was observed in patients in whom nivolumab was started less than 1 year after ASCT, and these patients were excluded from later analyses so that confounding by immune reconstitution would be avoided. By C4D1, a significant rise was seen in CD4+ TCR diversity but not in CD8+ TCR diversity (p=0.0027 vs p=0.16), and the rise was most apparent among complete responders (p=0.02). Baseline TCR diversity was reported to be lower in newly diagnosed patients than in healthy donors and to be lower still in relapsed/refractory patients. The study was restricted to a single clinical trial cohort, and the causes of repertoire differences, possibly disease activity or prior therapy, were left undefined.

Here V drops 3 bases and J drops 3 bases, and the junction holds 3 bases not matched to any gene. The CDR1 and CDR2 encoded by the germline V gene are KGHSH and LQKENI. Inclusive of the bounding cysteine and phenylalanine, the CDR3 is 15 residues long. Only the CDR3 region is kept as DNA, spanning 45 bases read in frame from base 1. Genomic DNA was isolated using the Qiagen DNeasy kit from unsorted PBMCs as well as from negatively selected CD4+ and CD8+ fractions. Amplification of TCR beta CDR3 regions was done by immunoSEQ multiplex PCR with primers that anneal to V and J segments. A synthetic immune receptor repertoire was used to minimize amplification bias, and any residual bias was removed computationally once sequencing was done. Processing in the source paper ran as follows. Repertoire diversity was quantified as the Shannon entropy index using custom Python scripts. Unsorted, CD4+ and CD8+ repertoires were analyzed separately, except in combined analyses where CD4+ and CD8+ sequences were merged in silico. A clone counted as expanded when the clone's frequency after treatment rose at least 2-fold relative to C1D1, and clones undetected at baseline were given a pseudocount of 0.5. Singleton clones were defined as clones with 0 or 1 copy at C1D1, and non-singleton clones were defined as clones with 2 or more copies. Clones expanded in unsorted samples were labelled as CD4+, CD8+ or unknown by matching protein sequences in sorted samples from the same patient. Wilcoxon tests on paired samples were used to test changes in diversity from C1D1 to C4D1. TCRdb stores this immuneACCESS table with in-frame sequences only. Part of the clones is absent; in the studies checked, under half of the shortfall reflects unresolved V genes, and no reason is known for the rest. V and J calls and clone size come straight from that table; D and trimming were deduced from the DNA. Counted in this sample were about 13,000 clones; approximately 86% of them appeared once. The leading ten clones occupy 35% to 40% of the sample.

The time point label for this specimen denotes: cycle 1 day 1 (C1D1), immediately before nivolumab initiation. Every trial patient had relapsed after autologous stem cell transplantation, and cohorts A, B and C differed in prior brentuximab vedotin exposure. A total of over 55 patients with relapsed/refractory classical Hodgkin lymphoma made up the trial cohort, and each patient's best overall response was complete response, partial response or progressive disease. In the multi-cohort phase II CheckMate 205 trial, trial patients received single-agent nivolumab. Best overall response was determined by an independent review committee according to the 2007 International Working Group response criteria. Trial PBMCs were collected just before the start of nivolumab (C1D1) and during therapy at cycle 2 day 1 and cycle 4 day 1. Peripheral blood was collected in 8 mL Vacutainer Cell Preparation Tubes, from which PBMCs were isolated by centrifugation and then cryopreserved.

This specimen consisted of peripheral blood mononuclear cells (PBMCs), obtained at baseline. The chain joins TRBV18 to TRBJ1-5; the junction holds 9 bases that match TRBD1. This receptor was taken from a human donor with classical Hodgkin lymphoma. The bases are TGTGCCAGCTCACCGGGACAGGGCCACAATCAGCCCCAGCATTTT. This encodes CASSPGQGHNQPQHF.